Shown below are 20 T cell receptor beta chains from a single sample sequenced in a study of OX40 agonist ivuxolimab in advanced cancers. Assay: immunoSEQ multiplex PCR; the TCRdb copy retains only in-frame clones and omits some. The sample has 75,000 to 100,000 clones; 91% are singletons. The source was CD4+ or CD8+ T cells sorted from blood, collected in a trial of the OX40 agonist ivuxolimab. These receptors all come from an adult with an advanced solid tumor such as melanoma, head and neck, liver or kidney cancer.

The rearrangement joins TRBV6-5 to TRBJ1-1, with 10 bases aligning to TRBD1. Germline trimming cut 2 bases from V and 3 bases from J; bases unmatched to any gene: 6. Germline-derived CDR1 and CDR2 are MNHEY and SVGAGI. This CDR3 spans 16 amino acids. In DNA, the CDR3 is TGTGCCAGCAGTTACGCCCGGACAGGGGGGGACACTGAAGCTTTCTTT. Translated, it gives CASSYARTGGDTEAFF.

The chain employs TRBV7-9 and TRBJ2-2; D is uncertain. Trimming took 3 bases from V and 0 from J, leaving 5 bases between them. The CDR3 loop spans 14 amino acids. Germline V gene lookup returns CDR1 SEHNR and CDR2 FQNEAQ (reference sequence). The CDR3 is CASSFNTNTGELFF. In DNA, the CDR3 is TGTGCCAGCAGCTTCAATACGAACACCGGGGAGCTGTTTTTT.

This chain joins TRBV7-8 and TRBJ2-7; D remains unclear. CDR3 size: 15 residues. Germline values: CDR1 SGHVS, CDR2 FQNEAQ. V lost 2 bases to trimming and J lost 1 base, with 12 bases between them. CDR3 bases: TGTGCCAGCAGCTTAATTTCCTCCCCTTCCTACGAGCAGTACTTC. Translating it yields CASSLISSPSYEQYF.

This rearrangement joins TRBV18 to TRBJ1-2, with TRBD1 identical over 7 bases. The CDR3 covers 14 residues. V trimming: 6 bases; J trimming: 3 bases; junction bases outside the gene matches: 7. From germline, CDR1 is KGHSH and CDR2 LQKENI. The DNA for the CDR3 is TGTGCCAGCTCTGGTCTAGGACAGGACTATGGCTACACCTTC. The encoded protein is CASSGLGQDYGYTF.

V gene TRBV5-6 combines with J gene TRBJ2-5; TRBD1 agrees at 8 bases. Losses at the gene ends were 2 bases for V and 5 bases for J; bases not matched to a gene: 8. The CDR3 extends over 15 amino acids. Germline assignment: CDR1 SGHDT and CDR2 YYEEEE. CDR3 sequence reads: CASSFRTGQFETQYF. The CDR3 region has the DNA TGTGCCAGCAGCTTTAGGACAGGGCAATTCGAGACCCAGTACTTC.

The CDR3 is CASSRGQFPNEQFF. In DNA form, the CDR3 reads TGTGCCAGTAGTAGGGGACAGTTTCCTAATGAGCAGTTCTTC. This chain joins TRBV19 and TRBJ2-1; TRBD1 agrees at 7 bases. The CDR3 covers 14 residues. V lost 4 bases to trimming and J lost 7 bases; unmatched junction nucleotides: 7. Germline CDR1 is LNHDA and CDR2 is SQIVND (reference sequence).

This clone was counted once. The chain combines TRBV7-9 with TRBJ1-1; TRBD1 might be the D (6 bases). The CDR3 is made up of 13 amino acids. Germline CDR1 is SEHNR and CDR2 is FQNEAQ (reference sequence). The V and J ends lost 5 bases and 4 bases respectively, with 11 bases between them. The CDR3 nucleotides read TGTGCCAGCAGCACTACAGGGTTCACTGAAGCTTTCTTT. This translates into CASSTTGFTEAFF.

This chain links TRBV7-9 with TRBJ2-2; 8 nucleotides line up with TRBD2. The CDR3 totals 16 residues. CDR1 is SEHNR, CDR2 FQNEAQ, per germline (reference sequence). The J segment lost 5 bases and the V segment lost 5 bases, leaving 10 bases of the junction unmatched. The DNA of the CDR3 is TGTGCCAGCAGCCCAGGGGAGCGGGAGTGGACCGGGGAGCTGTTTTTT. The encoded protein is CASSPGEREWTGELFF.

This chain connects TRBV7-9 to TRBJ2-5; 11 positions agree with TRBD2. J was trimmed by 6 bases and V by 1 base; bases with no gene match: 4. Per germline, CDR1 SEHNR and CDR2 FQNEAQ (reference sequence). There are 15 residues in the CDR3. CDR3 sequence reads: CASSLVAGGPQTQYF. CDR3 in DNA: TGTGCCAGCAGCTTAGTAGCGGGAGGGCCGCAGACCCAGTACTTC.

CDR3 DNA: TGTGCCAGCTCCCACTCAATTCACACACTAGCGGTCGACGAGCAGTACTTC. As protein: CASSHSIHTLAVDEQYF. The chain carries TRBV18 and TRBJ2-7, with 8 bases matching TRBD2. The CDR3 consists of 17 residues. J gave up 5 bases and V 6 bases, and 18 bases lay outside the gene matches. The germline CDR1 and CDR2 sequences are KGHSH and LQKENI.

The chain carries TRBV6-5 and TRBJ1-2, with TRBD1 matching over 12 bases. The trim removed 6 bases at V and 8 bases at J, leaving 10 bases unmatched. Germline V gene lookup returns CDR1 MNHEY and CDR2 SVGAGI. The CDR3 is 15 amino acids. The DNA for the CDR3 is TGTGCCAGCAGGACCCGGGACAGGGGGCGAGGGGGCTACACCTTC. The encoded protein is CASRTRDRGRGGYTF.

This rearrangement joins TRBV29-1 to TRBJ2-2; 11 bases line up with TRBD1. The J segment lost 1 base and the V segment lost 6 bases, leaving 4 bases of the junction unmatched. There are 15 residues in the CDR3. CDR1 is SQVTM and CDR2 is ANQGSEA in the germline V gene. Written as DNA, the CDR3 is TGCAGCGTGCGGGGACAGGGGGGGAACACCGGGGAGCTGTTTTTT. It translates to CSVRGQGGNTGELFF.

The chain recombines TRBV6-6 with TRBJ2-7; 9 nucleotides agree with TRBD1. J was trimmed by 5 bases and V by 6 bases; bases with no gene match: 11. The CDR3 covers 15 residues. Germline V gene data show CDR1 as MNHNY and CDR2 as SVGAGI (reference sequence). The CDR3 nucleotides are TGTGCCAGCAGAGGGGACAGGGTATTTATCCACGAGCAGTACTTC. As protein: CASRGDRVFIHEQYF.

This clone was observed a single time. The V and J genes are TRBV10-1 and TRBJ2-2, with D hard to call. The CDR3 length is 12 residues. Deletions cut 5 bases from V and 6 bases from J, with 7 bases between. Germline CDR1 is WNHNN and CDR2 is SYGVQD (reference sequence). CDR3 in amino acids: CASSMRPGELFF. As DNA, the CDR3 is TGCGCCAGCAGTATGAGGCCCGGGGAGCTGTTTTTT.

This rearrangement joins TRBV6-6 to TRBJ2-5; 8 positions agree with TRBD1. The assigned J gene may be wrong: the sequence end matches TRBJ2-7 better. Germline V lookup: CDR1 MNHNY, CDR2 SVGAGI (reference sequence). This CDR3 region has 13 residues. The CDR3 coding sequence is TGTGCCAGCAGCTGGACAGGGATCGACGAGCAGTACTTC. Protein sequence: CASSWTGIDEQYF.

The V gene is TRBV7-3, the J gene TRBJ2-1, with TRBD2 matching over 10 bases. With 5 bases clipped from V and 4 bases from J, the junction kept 17 bases outside the gene matches. The CDR3 is made up of 19 amino acids. CDR1 and CDR2 from the germline V gene are SGHTA and FQGTGA. This CDR3 is CASSLQGGAAGGPYNEQFF. The CDR3, as DNA: TGTGCCAGCAGCCTACAGGGTGGGGCAGCGGGAGGGCCATACAATGAGCAGTTCTTC.

The CDR3: CASSGSGTGRTEQFF. The CDR3 coding sequence is TGTGCCAGCAGCGGGAGCGGGACAGGGCGTACTGAGCAGTTCTTC. The chain couples TRBV7-9 to TRBJ2-1, with 9 bases identical to TRBD1. The ends lost 5 bases at V and 9 bases at J; junction bases unmatched: 11. The CDR3 loop spans 15 amino acids. Germline CDR1 SEHNR, CDR2 FQNEAQ (reference sequence).

Only one count was recorded for this clone. The chain is built from TRBV4-1 and TRBJ2-7, with D perhaps being TRBD1 or TRBD2 (6 bases each). V was trimmed by 1 base and J by 0 bases, leaving 10 bases between them. The CDR3 runs to 15 residues. The germline gives CDR1 MGHRA, CDR2 YSYEKL. The CDR3 DNA reads TGCGCCAGCAGCCAAGGTAGGGGGGCCTCCTACGAGCAGTACTTC. Translation gives CASSQGRGASYEQYF.

The rearrangement links TRBV19 to TRBJ1-5; no definite D call. V was pared by 5 bases and J by 2 bases, with 10 bases between. The CDR3 loop spans 14 amino acids. The V gene's germline CDR1 is LNHDA and CDR2 SQIVND (reference sequence). Here the CDR3 DNA reads TGTGCCAGTAGTCAGGTATCCGGCAATCAGCCCCAGCATTTT. It codes for CASSQVSGNQPQHF.

This clone has just one count. V is TRBV28 and J is TRBJ1-4; D is ambiguous. CDR1 is MDHEN, CDR2 SYDVKM, per germline. The V and J ends lost 3 bases and 5 bases respectively, with 10 bases between them. This CDR3 spans 14 amino acids. The CDR3 spells CASSFRTVNEKLFF. CDR3 bases: TGTGCCAGCAGTTTTCGGACGGTCAATGAAAAACTGTTTTTT.